The 26 T cell receptor beta chains below all came from one sample that was sequenced in a study of CD8 T cells in ankylosing spondylitis. Study outcomes and limitations: Roughly eight highly homologous variants made up a TCR beta motif that seemed to typify ankylosing spondylitis blood.

The antigens for these receptors are not known. From the 5' RACE reads, TCRdb called clonotypes with MiXCR, one entry per CDR3 protein. The sample shows roughly 450,000 distinct CDR3 sequences, 25% to 30% of them seen only once. The sample comprised blood, either unsorted or a sorted T cell fraction (not recorded which). Every receptor here comes from a male donor with ankylosing spondylitis.

The chain recombines TRBV20-1 with TRBJ2-2, with 7 bases lining up with TRBD2. This CDR3 has 14 residues. Germline lookup yields CDR1 DFQATT and CDR2 SNEGSKA (reference sequence). J was trimmed by 4 bases and V by 6 bases; bases with no gene match: 8. Here the CDR3 DNA reads TGCAGTGCGCCTACTAGCGCGGGCACCGGGGAGCTGTTTTTT. Protein: CSAPTSAGTGELFF.

This chain joins TRBV12-3 or TRBV12-4 and TRBJ2-7; no clear D. The CDR3 sequence is 15 residues long. Between the trimmed V and J ends, which lost 1 base and 1 base, there was a span of 11 bases. The CDR3 DNA reads as TGTGCCAGCAGTTTAGGGGCAATCAATTCCTACGAGCAGTACTTC. It translates to CASSLGAINSYEQYF.

This clonotype has more than one count but fewer than ten. The rearrangement uses TRBV5-6 and TRBJ1-1; 8 bases are a match to TRBD1. V was clipped by 4 bases and J by 5 bases; unmatched bases: 4. The CDR3 is 13 amino acids. CDR1 is SGHDT, CDR2 YYEEEE, per germline. Here the CDR3 reads CASSQQGVTEAFF. CDR3 nucleotides: TGTGCCAGCAGCCAACAGGGGGTAACTGAAGCTTTCTTT.

In its sample, this clonotype was seen a few times. The V and J genes are TRBV29-1 and TRBJ2-7; perhaps TRBD1 as D (5 bases). Trimming took off 2 bases at V and 4 bases at J, with 6 bases between the two ends. From germline, CDR1 is SQVTM and CDR2 ANQGSEA. The CDR3 has 11 amino acids. The CDR3 loop is CSVETGYEQYF. CDR3 DNA: TGCAGCGTTGAAACAGGTTACGAGCAGTACTTC.

The table lists this clonotype with a few counts. J is TRBJ2-1 and V is TRBV5-1; D gene unclear. This CDR3 is 15 amino acids long. V lost 3 bases and J 5 bases, leaving 15 bases between the germline ends. In germline, CDR1 is SGHRS, CDR2 YFSETQ. The CDR3 DNA reads TGCGCCAGCAGCTCAGAAGGAAGAACTGACAATGAGCAGTTCTTC. This sequence encodes CASSSEGRTDNEQFF.

This clonotype appeared a few times. V gene TRBV5-1 combines with J gene TRBJ2-2, with a weak D call TRBD1 (6 bases). Trimming removed 0 bases at V and 1 base at J, with 10 bases between. CDR3 length equals 16 residues. Germline CDR1 and CDR2: SGHRS and YFSETQ. The CDR3 coding sequence is TGCGCCAGCAGCTTGGCTGGGGGCTTGAACACCGGGGAGCTGTTTTTT. Translated: CASSLAGGLNTGELFF.

The CDR3 spells CSARDRRLGVGNQPQHF. The CDR3 DNA reads as TGCAGTGCTAGAGATCGTCGACTCGGGGTGGGCAATCAGCCCCAGCATTTT. The chain couples TRBV20-1 to TRBJ1-5; D not certain. Deletions cut 0 bases from V and 2 bases from J, with 17 bases between. The germline V gene has CDR1 DFQATT and CDR2 SNEGSKA (reference sequence). CDR3 size: 17 residues.

The table lists this clonotype with a few counts. The chain is built from TRBV5-1 and TRBJ2-5; D gene unclear. The CDR3 length is 15 residues. Germline V gene data show CDR1 as SGHRS and CDR2 as YFSETQ. The ends were cut back, 4 bases at V and 2 bases at J, with 15 bases in the middle. CDR3 bases: TGCGCCAGCAGCGTAAGATCGAGGAGACAAGAGACCCAGTACTTC. Translating it yields CASSVRSRRQETQYF.

This clonotype was seen a few times. This chain connects TRBV2 to TRBJ2-2; D is ambiguous. V gave up 2 bases and J gave up 0 bases, with 4 bases separating them. Germline values: CDR1 SNHLY, CDR2 FYNNEI. The CDR3 sequence is 14 residues long. The CDR3: CASSETPNTGELFF. The DNA for the CDR3 is TGTGCCAGCAGTGAAACCCCGAACACCGGGGAGCTGTTTTTT.

This clonotype was recorded a few times. The chain joins TRBV5-1 to TRBJ2-1; TRBD1 matches 10 bases. Germline CDR1 reads SGHRS; CDR2 reads YFSETQ. The CDR3 is 16 residues long. J was trimmed by 8 bases and V by 0 bases; bases with no gene match: 8. CDR3 sequence reads: CASSLAGTGEVDEQFF. CDR3 bases: TGCGCCAGCAGCTTGGCCGGGACAGGGGAGGTCGATGAGCAGTTCTTC.

The chain couples TRBV3-1 to TRBJ2-1, with TRBD2 matching over 13 bases. CDR3 size: 17 residues. Germline loops: CDR1 LGHDT, CDR2 YNNKEL (reference sequence). The V and J ends lost 4 bases and 12 bases, in that order; junction bases with no gene match: 15. The CDR3 nucleotides are TGTGCCAGCAGCCTGACGACTAGCGGGAGGTTTGGTAAGGTGCAGTTCTTC. Translated: CASSLTTSGRFGKVQFF.

The chain carries TRBV12-3 or TRBV12-4 and TRBJ2-7; no definite D call. Trimming stripped 5 bases from V and 4 bases from J, with 6 bases between. The CDR3 consists of 11 residues. The CDR3 loop is CASSLMYEQYF. Written as DNA, the CDR3 is TGTGCCAGCAGTCTAATGTACGAGCAGTACTTC.

This clonotype was detected a few times. The chain recombines TRBV27 with TRBJ2-1, with 11 bases that match TRBD2. The CDR3 runs 15 residues. The V gene's germline CDR1 is MNHEY and CDR2 SMNVEV (reference sequence). V gave up 8 bases and J gave up 4 bases; unmatched junction bases: 7. CDR3 sequence (DNA): TGTGCCAGCCGTACCACTAGCGGGAGTTACAATGAGCAGTTCTTC. It specifies CASRTTSGSYNEQFF.

The rearrangement joins TRBV7-9 to TRBJ2-6; a possible D gene is TRBD1 (6 bases). The CDR3 contains 16 residues. V was shortened by 0 bases and J by 3 bases, with 9 bases between the two germline ends. Germline-derived CDR1 and CDR2 are SEHNR and FQNEAQ (reference sequence). The DNA for the CDR3 is TGTGCCAGCAGCTTAGCATCAGGGGTTGGGGCCAACGTCCTGACTTTC. Translated: CASSLASGVGANVLTF. The whole variable domain, remainder taken from reference TRBV7-9 and TRBJ2-6, is DTGVSQNPRHKITKRGQNVTFRCDPISEHNRLYWYRQTLGQGPEFLTYFQNEAQLEKSRLLSDRFSAERPKGSFSTLEIQRTEQGDSAMYLCASSLASGVGANVLTFGAGSRLTVL.

V and J are TRBV7-6 and TRBJ2-3, with 11 bases matching TRBD2. The trim removed 2 bases at V and 3 bases at J, leaving 4 bases unmatched. In germline, CDR1 is SGHVS, CDR2 FNYEAQ. The CDR3 contains 16 residues. The CDR3 spells CASSLIAGGPTDTQYF. DNA for the CDR3: TGTGCCAGCAGCTTAATAGCGGGAGGGCCAACAGATACGCAGTATTTT.

A few counts support this clonotype. V is TRBV12-3 or TRBV12-4 and J is TRBJ1-5; TRBD1 matches at 7 bases. CDR3 length equals 14 residues. Unmatched junction bases numbered 7, after V lost 5 bases and J lost 6 bases. The CDR3 spells CASSVTGLGQPQHF. The CDR3 bases are TGTGCCAGCAGTGTGACAGGGCTCGGTCAGCCCCAGCATTTT.

The sample holds many counts of this clonotype. The genes are TRBV5-6 and TRBJ2-1; TRBD2 aligns across 7 bases. The CDR3 loop spans 15 amino acids. Trimming removed 4 bases from V and 2 bases from J; junction bases left unmatched: 6. Germline loops: CDR1 SGHDT, CDR2 YYEEEE. In nucleotides, the CDR3 is TGTGCCAGCAGCCCTACTAGCGCGGCCTACAATGAGCAGTTCTTC. It specifies CASSPTSAAYNEQFF.

This clonotype was seen at least ten times. This rearrangement joins TRBV27 to TRBJ1-2; D remains unclear. This CDR3 spans 13 amino acids. With 6 bases removed from V and 6 bases from J, the gap between germline ends came to 14 bases. Germline lookup yields CDR1 MNHEY and CDR2 SMNVEV (reference sequence). The CDR3 nucleotides are TGTGCCAGCAGGGGATCCGGACGTAATGGCTACACCTTC. Its translation is CASRGSGRNGYTF.

V usage is TRBV6-1 and J usage is TRBJ1-1, with D maybe TRBD1 (5 bases). CDR1 is MNHNS, CDR2 SASEGT, per germline. The ends were cut back, 5 bases at V and 1 base at J, with 11 bases in the middle. The CDR3 is 14 amino acids. The CDR3 DNA is TGTGCCAGCAGTCGCCTCAGGGAGAACACTGAAGCTTTCTTT. The encoded protein is CASSRLRENTEAFF.

The chain employs TRBV2 and TRBJ1-1; 8 bases are shared with TRBD1. The V gene's germline CDR1 is SNHLY and CDR2 FYNNEI. This CDR3 has 14 amino acids. J was trimmed by 7 bases and V by 6 bases; bases with no gene match: 10. CDR3: CASRDTGGGGEAFF. CDR3 DNA sequence: TGTGCCAGCAGAGATACAGGGGGGGGTGGTGAAGCTTTCTTT.

J is TRBJ2-3 and V is TRBV20-1; perhaps TRBD1 as D (6 bases). The germline V gene encodes CDR1 DFQATT and CDR2 SNEGSKA (reference sequence). The V and J ends lost 3 bases and 4 bases respectively, with 14 bases between them. The CDR3 spans 14 residues. The CDR3 loop reads CSASGTGWADTQYF. CDR3 in DNA: TGCAGTGCTAGTGGCACAGGGTGGGCAGATACGCAGTATTTT.

The rearrangement links TRBV11-2 to TRBJ2-2, with 8 bases that match TRBD2. The trim removed 5 bases at V and 7 bases at J, leaving 18 bases unmatched. The germline V gene encodes CDR1 SGHAT and CDR2 FQNNGV. The CDR3 is 18 residues long. DNA of the CDR3: TGTGCCAGCAGCCCACTGGGAGTGCTAGCGGGCCGGAGCGGGGAGCTGTTTTTT. Translating it yields CASSPLGVLAGRSGELFF.

This clonotype was seen only a few times. CDR3 residues: CASSQRDTQYF. The CDR3 DNA reads as TGTGCCAGCAGCCAAAGGGATACGCAGTATTTT. The chain joins TRBV7-2 to TRBJ2-3, with unresolved D. With 5 bases removed from V and 6 bases from J, the gap between germline ends came to 6 bases. CDR1 and CDR2 (germline): SGHTA, FQGNSA. This CDR3 comprises 11 residues.

This clonotype was seen a handful of times. In nucleotides, the CDR3 is TGTGCCAGCAGTTTAAGAAGGATGGGGGCCTCCTACGAGCAGTACTTC. Its translation is CASSLRRMGASYEQYF. This rearrangement joins TRBV27 to TRBJ2-7; tentative D call: TRBD1 (6 bases). The ends were cut back, 2 bases at V and 0 bases at J, with 14 bases in the middle. This CDR3 is built from 16 residues. Germline-derived CDR1 and CDR2 are MNHEY and SMNVEV (reference sequence).

The V and J genes are TRBV5-1 and TRBJ1-4; a possible D gene is TRBD1 (5 bases). V lost 4 bases and J lost 8, with 18 bases in between. The V gene's germline CDR1 is SGHRS and CDR2 YFSETQ. The length of the CDR3 is 15 residues. The CDR3 protein is CASSPGAGQEEKLFF. For the CDR3, the DNA is TGCGCCAGCAGCCCTGGGGCAGGGCAGGAAGAAAAACTGTTTTTT.

The chain joins TRBV6-1 to TRBJ2-2; unclear D gene. V was trimmed by 2 bases and J by 0 bases, leaving 7 bases between them. Germline V CDR1 and CDR2: MNHNS, SASEGT. The CDR3 contains 15 residues. The CDR3 DNA follows: TGTGCCAGCAGTGAATGGACCACGAACACCGGGGAGCTGTTTTTT. Protein sequence: CASSEWTTNTGELFF.